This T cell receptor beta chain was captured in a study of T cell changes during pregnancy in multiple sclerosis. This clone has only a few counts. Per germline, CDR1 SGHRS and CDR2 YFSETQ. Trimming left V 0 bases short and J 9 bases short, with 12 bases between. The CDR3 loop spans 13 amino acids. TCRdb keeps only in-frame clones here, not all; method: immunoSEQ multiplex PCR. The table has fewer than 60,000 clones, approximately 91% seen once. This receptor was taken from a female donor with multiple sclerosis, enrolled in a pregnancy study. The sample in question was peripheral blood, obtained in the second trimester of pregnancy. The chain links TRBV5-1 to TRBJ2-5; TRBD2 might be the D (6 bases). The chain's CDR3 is CASSLDSTGAQYF. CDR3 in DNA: TGCGCCAGCAGCTTGGATTCTACGGGGGCCCAGTACTTC.